The present T cell receptor (beta chain) was sequenced within a study of blood T cell repertoires in COVID-19. Trimming took 2 bases from V and 2 from J; bases not matched to a gene: 10. Looked up from germline, CDR1 is SGDLS and CDR2 is YYNGEE. The length of the CDR3 is 17 residues. Only in-frame clones appear in the TCRdb table, and some are missing; sequencing was by immunoSEQ multiplex PCR. The sample yields some 85,000 clones, 80% seen once. J is TRBJ2-7 and V is TRBV9; 10 positions match TRBD2. The origin of this receptor is a woman at least 80 years old with acute or convalescent COVID-19. Sequencing input: peripheral blood. DNA of the CDR3: TGTGCCAGCAGCGTGGGCCTAGCGGGGGAAGGTCCCTACGAGCAGTACTTC. Protein product: CASSVGLAGEGPYEQYF.